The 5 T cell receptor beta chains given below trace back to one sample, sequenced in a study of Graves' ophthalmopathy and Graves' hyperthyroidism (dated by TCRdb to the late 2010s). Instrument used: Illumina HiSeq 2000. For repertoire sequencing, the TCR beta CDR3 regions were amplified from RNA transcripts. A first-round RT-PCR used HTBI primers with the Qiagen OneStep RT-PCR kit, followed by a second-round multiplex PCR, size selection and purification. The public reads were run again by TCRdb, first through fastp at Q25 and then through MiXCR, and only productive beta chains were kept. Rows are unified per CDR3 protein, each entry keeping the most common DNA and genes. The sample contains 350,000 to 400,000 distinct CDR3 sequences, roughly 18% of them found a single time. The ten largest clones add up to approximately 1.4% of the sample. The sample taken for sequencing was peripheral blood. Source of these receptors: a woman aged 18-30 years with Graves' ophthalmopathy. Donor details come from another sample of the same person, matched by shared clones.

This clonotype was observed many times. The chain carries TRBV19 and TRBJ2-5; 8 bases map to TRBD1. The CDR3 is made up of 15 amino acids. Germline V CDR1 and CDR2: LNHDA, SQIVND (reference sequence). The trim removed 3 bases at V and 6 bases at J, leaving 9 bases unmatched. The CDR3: CASSILGQGLQTQYF. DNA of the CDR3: TGTGCCAGTAGTATTTTAGGACAGGGTCTTCAGACCCAGTACTTC.

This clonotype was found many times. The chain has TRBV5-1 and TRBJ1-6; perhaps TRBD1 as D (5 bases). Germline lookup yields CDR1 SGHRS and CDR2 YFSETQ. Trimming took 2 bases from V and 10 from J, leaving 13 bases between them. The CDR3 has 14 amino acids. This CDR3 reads CASSLTGDGSPLHF. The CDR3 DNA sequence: TGCGCCAGCAGCTTAACAGGAGACGGGTCACCCCTCCACTTT. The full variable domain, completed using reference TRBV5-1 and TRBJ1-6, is KAGVTQTPRYLIKTRGQQVTLSCSPISGHRSVSWYQQTPGQGLQFLFEYFSETQRNKGNFPGRFSGRQFSNSRSEMNVSTLELGDSALYLCASSLTGDGSPLHFGNGTRLTVT.

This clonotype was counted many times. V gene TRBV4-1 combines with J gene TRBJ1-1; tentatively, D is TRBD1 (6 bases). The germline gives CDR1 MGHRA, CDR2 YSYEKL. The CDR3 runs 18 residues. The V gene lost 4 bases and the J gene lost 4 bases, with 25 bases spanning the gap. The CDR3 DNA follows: TGCGCCAGCAGCCTATCCCGGCCAGGGGCAGGATGGATCACTGAAGCTTTCTTT. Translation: CASSLSRPGAGWITEAFF.

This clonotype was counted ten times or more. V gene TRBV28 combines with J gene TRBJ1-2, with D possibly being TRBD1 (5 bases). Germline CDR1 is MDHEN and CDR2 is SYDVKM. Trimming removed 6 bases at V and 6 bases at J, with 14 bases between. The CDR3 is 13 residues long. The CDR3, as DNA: TGTGCCAGCAGGGCGGACGGGACGGATGGCTACACCTTC. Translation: CASRADGTDGYTF.

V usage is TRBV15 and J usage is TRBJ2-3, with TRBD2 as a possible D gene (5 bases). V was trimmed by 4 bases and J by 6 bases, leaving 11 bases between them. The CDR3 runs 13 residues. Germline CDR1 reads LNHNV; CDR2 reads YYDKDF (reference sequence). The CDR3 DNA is TGTGCCACCAGCATGGGAGCCGAGGATACGCAGTATTTT. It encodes CATSMGAEDTQYF.